This T cell receptor (beta chain) was identified during a study of shared clonotypes between healthy human individuals. Across the study: Each donor's CD4 naive and CD4 memory cells filled three plates apiece, CD8 naive two, and CD8 memory one. Study-wide results and limits: Sorted-subset samples were not fully sequenced, rarefaction indicated. A few donors showed sharing of 4.5% to 6% of naive CD4 clonotypes.

Profiled with immunoSEQ multiplex PCR; TCRdb holds only in-frame clones, not every one. The sample has about 1,800,000 clones, about 95% seen once. To note about this clone: Its antigen is currently unknown.

The naive CD8 subset, CD45RO-negative cells positively selected for CCR7, excluded terminally differentiated effector memory CD45RA+ cells. CDR3 size: 16 residues. V was trimmed by 1 base and J by 5 bases, leaving 17 bases between them. From germline, CDR1 is MGHRA and CDR2 YSYEKL. The chain links TRBV4-1 to TRBJ2-5; D is perhaps TRBD2 (6 bases). The sequenced material came from naive CD8+ T cells sorted from blood. This TCR was sampled from a man aged 18 to 30 in good health. The CDR3 nucleotides read TGCGCCAGCAGCCAAGGAATGGGGGGAGTGGGGGAGACCCAGTACTTC. Translating gives CASSQGMGGVGETQYF.